This is a list of T cell receptor beta chains from one sample in a study of OX40 agonist ivuxolimab in advanced cancers. The table came from immunoSEQ multiplex PCR; TCRdb's copy has only in-frame clones and leaves some out. Of over 80,000 clones in the sample, roughly nine tenths were seen once. The starting material was CD4+ or CD8+ T cells sorted from blood, obtained in a trial of the OX40 agonist ivuxolimab. All receptors derive from an adult with an advanced solid tumor such as melanoma, head and neck, liver or kidney cancer. The conserved cysteine and the conserved F or W are not part of the CDR3 here. Where a row states a size, it is once, few, many or the class of an expanded clone; other rows omit it.

cdr3_aa v_call clone_size j_call
ASSPPQGRGETQY TRBV18 NA TRBJ2-5
ASTLGSSHEQY TRBV28 NA TRBJ2-7
ASSPSGNRRTQY TRBV7-9 NA TRBJ2-5
ASSLGGGPTWDF TRBV11-2 NA TRBJ2-1
ASSVGSRVGEAF TRBV9 few TRBJ1-1
ASSTVASRGGVQF TRBV18 NA TRBJ2-1
ASSEWVGQSPYEQY TRBV25-1 NA TRBJ2-7
AISPGLAGAGELF TRBV10-3 NA TRBJ2-2
ASSEAGRSNEKLF TRBV6-1 NA TRBJ1-4
ASSRTSGRVPGELF TRBV7-3 NA TRBJ2-2
ASSYPAEGLNTEAF TRBV5-1 once TRBJ1-1
ASSLAWASTYEQY TRBV7-8 NA TRBJ2-7
ASSSGGRDTGELF TRBV28 NA TRBJ2-2